This TCR beta chain was sequenced during a study of OX40 agonist ivuxolimab in advanced cancers. Overall study context: In this cohort, patients received ivuxolimab, an agonistic anti-OX40 (CD134) antibody. Across the patients, intravenous ivuxolimab was delivered every 2 weeks at 0.01 to 10 mg/kg. One patient with hepatocellular carcinoma and two with cutaneous melanoma, three in all, had partial responses.

The data were produced by immunoSEQ multiplex PCR, yet TCRdb's version contains in-frame clones alone and is incomplete. This sample has fewer than 25,000 clones, with approximately 70% found just once. Blood specimens came from baseline, cycle 4 day 1, and cycle 7 day 1. This CDR3 has 18 amino acids. The origin of this receptor is an adult with an advanced solid tumor such as melanoma, head and neck, liver or kidney cancer. The starting material was CD4+ or CD8+ T cells sorted from blood, obtained in a trial of the OX40 agonist ivuxolimab. This chain uses TRBV21-1 with TRBJ1-3; the D call in the table, TRBD1, was not verified against the DNA. TRBV21-1 constitutes a pseudogene. CDR3 DNA sequence: TGTGCCAGCAGCAAAGAAGGACACAGGATAAAACCCGGAAACACCATATATTTT. Protein sequence: CASSKEGHRIKPGNTIYF.